A single sample gave rise to the 12 T cell receptor beta chains below, sequenced in a study of CD8+ T cells in alopecia areata. As the sequencing template, cDNA was produced by extracting RNA and reverse transcribing it. Produced via immunoSEQ multiplex PCR; TCRdb's table is partial and in-frame only. The profile shows about 270,000 clones, around 64% of them singletons. The treatment was: oral pan-JAK inhibitor, 5-10 mg twice daily. Sequenced material: CD4+ T cells sorted from blood, taken between weeks 51 and 54, from a patient treated with tofacitinib. These receptors were obtained from a human donor with alopecia areata.

The chain combines TRBV25-1 with TRBJ1-4; unclear D gene. In germline, CDR1 is MGHDK, CDR2 SYGVNS. The V gene lost 0 bases and the J gene lost 6 bases, with 14 bases spanning the gap. This CDR3 has 16 amino acids. The chain's CDR3 is CASSEYRTAGDEKLFF. DNA of the CDR3: TGTGCCAGCAGTGAATACCGCACCGCGGGAGATGAAAAACTGTTTTTT.

The V call is TRBV25-1, the J call TRBJ2-4; TRBD1 aligns across 9 bases. The CDR3 spans 16 residues. The ends lost 6 bases at V and 1 base at J; junction bases unmatched: 7. CDR1 MGHDK and CDR2 SYGVNS come from the germline V gene. The CDR3 nucleotides are TGTGCCAGCAGGGAGGACAGGGGATCGGCCAAAAACATTCAGTACTTC. It translates to CASREDRGSAKNIQYF.

This clone turned up a few times. The chain uses TRBV18 and TRBJ2-5, with TRBD2 matching 12 bases. Germline CDR1 is KGHSH and CDR2 is LQKENI. With V trimmed by 3 bases and J by 1 base, 3 bases remained unmatched. This CDR3 comprises 16 residues. The CDR3 region has the DNA TGTGCCAGCTCACCTGGACTAGCGGGGCCCCAAGAGACCCAGTACTTC. This translates into CASSPGLAGPQETQYF.

The table lists this clone with a few counts. The gene calls are TRBV19 and TRBJ1-1; 7 positions agree with TRBD1. This CDR3 is built from 13 residues. The trim removed 7 bases at V and 5 bases at J, leaving 7 bases unmatched. Germline V gene sequence: CDR1 LNHDA, CDR2 SQIVND (reference sequence). The CDR3 bases are TGTGCCAGTACCCCGACAGGGTGGACTGAAGCTTTCTTT. Translated: CASTPTGWTEAFF. Looking up the rest from reference TRBV19 and TRBJ1-1 gives the full variable domain: DGGITQSPKYLFRKEGQNVTLSCEQNLNHDAMYWYRQDPGQGLRLIYYSQIVNDFQKGDIAEGYSVSREKKESFPLTVTSAQKNPTAFYLCASTPTGWTEAFFGQGTRLTVV.

Notes on this clone: At one end the junction does not follow the germline gene, possibly because of a read error. The chain is built from TRBV5-1 and TRBJ1-5, with D possibly being TRBD1 (5 bases). The CDR3 loop spans 18 amino acids. CDR1 is SGHRS, CDR2 YFSETQ, per germline. DNA for the CDR3: TGCGCCAGCAGCTTGGGGAGGTGGGGGAGACCCATCAATCACCCCCAGCATTTT. This translates into CASSLGRWGRPINHPQHF.

This clone was counted only a few times. An end of the junction differs from the germline gene, which may be a read error. The chain carries TRBV4-1 and TRBJ2-1; D gene unclear. The CDR3 is 17 residues long. Germline-derived CDR1 and CDR2 are MGHRA and YSYEKL. Here the CDR3 reads CASSQVDLGFSHNEQFF. DNA of the CDR3: TGCGCCAGCAGCCAAGTTGACCTGGGGTTCTCCCACAATGAGCAGTTCTTC.

J is TRBJ2-3 and V is TRBV7-2; 8 bases match TRBD1. This CDR3 is 14 amino acids long. The trim removed 5 bases at V and 6 bases at J, leaving 7 bases unmatched. The germline V gene has CDR1 SGHTA and CDR2 FQGNSA. The CDR3 spells CASSLQGGGDTQYF. CDR3 bases: TGTGCCAGCAGCCTACAGGGGGGCGGGGATACGCAGTATTTT.

The genes are TRBV2 and TRBJ2-5; D is undetermined. The CDR3 contains 14 residues. CDR1 SNHLY and CDR2 FYNNEI come from the germline V gene. Deletions cut 8 bases from V and 1 base from J, with 14 bases between. Here the CDR3 reads CASATGWLQETQYF. In DNA, the CDR3 is TGTGCCAGCGCAACGGGCTGGCTCCAAGAGACCCAGTACTTC. The whole variable domain, remainder taken from reference TRBV2 and TRBJ2-5, is EPEVTQTPSHQVTQMGQEVILRCVPISNHLYFYWYRQILGQKVEFLVSFYNNEISEKSEIFDDQFSVERPDGSNFTLKIRSTKLEDSAMYFCASATGWLQETQYFGPGTRLLVL.

The J gene is TRBJ2-1, the V gene TRBV27; D possibly corresponds to TRBD2 (5 bases). CDR1 is MNHEY and CDR2 is SMNVEV in the germline V gene (reference sequence). V was cut by 3 bases and J by 9 bases, with 15 bases left in between. CDR3 length: 14 residues. The CDR3 loop reads CASSFGDRGSEQFF. The CDR3, as DNA: TGTGCCAGCAGTTTTGGCGACCGAGGGAGTGAGCAGTTCTTC.

This clone was counted a few times. V usage is TRBV29-1 and J usage is TRBJ1-4; tentative D call: TRBD1 (5 bases). V gave up 6 bases and J gave up 0 bases, with 11 bases separating them. The CDR3 extends over 14 amino acids. CDR1 is SQVTM, CDR2 ANQGSEA, per germline. The DNA of the CDR3 is TGCAGCGTGGGTACAGGATCAACTAATGAAAAACTGTTTTTT. This translates into CSVGTGSTNEKLFF. Full variable domain (remainder filled in from reference TRBV29-1 and TRBJ1-4): SAVISQKPSRDICQRGTSLTIQCQVDSQVTMMFWYRQQPGQSLTLIATANQGSEATYESGFVIDKFPISRPNLTFSTLTVSNMSPEDSSIYLCSVGTGSTNEKLFFGSGTQLSVL.

The chain joins TRBV30 to TRBJ2-4, with TRBD1 as a possible D gene (5 bases). V lost 3 bases to trimming and J lost 6 bases, with 18 bases between them. CDR1 is GTSNPN, CDR2 SVGIG, per germline (reference sequence). The CDR3 covers 15 residues. The CDR3 protein is CAWSHIPRQSNIQYF. CDR3 nucleotide sequence: TGTGCCTGGAGCCACATCCCCAGACAGTCAAACATTCAGTACTTC. Full variable domain (outside the CDR3, taken from reference TRBV30 and TRBJ2-4): SQTIHQWPATLVQPVGSPLSLECTVEGTSNPNLYWYRQAAGRGLQLLFYSVGIGQISSEVPQNLSASRPQDRQFILSSKKLLLSDSGFYLCAWSHIPRQSNIQYFGAGTRLSVL.

The chain is built from TRBV13 and TRBJ1-2, with unresolved D. V lost 3 bases to trimming and J lost 3 bases, with 5 bases between them. Germline V gene lookup returns CDR1 PRHDT and CDR2 FYEKMQ (reference sequence). The CDR3 consists of 12 residues. This chain's CDR3 is CASSFADYGYTF. The CDR3 nucleotides are TGTGCCAGCAGCTTCGCTGACTATGGCTACACCTTC.